Listed below are T cell receptor beta chains from one sample, sequenced in a study of blood T cell repertoires in COVID-19. Sequenced by immunoSEQ multiplex PCR; TCRdb stores in-frame clones only, minus some. The repertoire holds about 37,000 clones, with approximately 90% as singletons. The specimen sequenced was peripheral blood. These receptors all come from a woman aged 30 to 39 in a cohort sampled during active COVID-19. CDR3s include the opening cysteine and the closing phenylalanine or tryptophan. Each record gives: clone size, V gene, J gene, D gene, CDR3 DNA, CDR3 protein. A D gene is named only where the DNA matches it firmly. Not all rows give a size; the values are once, few, many and, for expanded clones, a class.

>.|TRBV7-9|TRBJ2-1|TRBD2
TGTGCCAGCAGCCCGAAGCGGGAGTACAATGAGCAGTTCTTC
CASSPKREYNEQFF
>.|TRBV19|TRBJ2-7|TRBD2
TGTGCCAGTAGTATAGGTGGCGGGAGTTACGAGCAGTACTTC
CASSIGGGSYEQYF
>once|TRBV18|TRBJ2-5|.
TGTGCCAGCTCACCGGGGGGCCAAGAGACCCAGTACTTC
CASSPGGQETQYF
>.|TRBV24-1|TRBJ2-3|.
TGTGCCACCAGTGCCTTAGCGGCTACCACAGATACGCAGTATTTT
CATSALAATTDTQYF
>.|TRBV11-2|TRBJ2-5|.
TGTGCCAGCAGCTTAAGGGGTGAAGAGACCCAGTACTTC
CASSLRGEETQYF
>.|TRBV9|TRBJ2-7|.
TGTGCCAGCAGCCCCCATGCGGCTCGCTCCTACGAGCAGTACTTC
CASSPHAARSYEQYF
>.|TRBV30|TRBJ2-2|TRBD2
TGTGCCTGGAGTGTACGACTGGGGGGAGGGCCCGGCGGGGAGCTGTTTTTT
CAWSVRLGGGPGGELFF
>once|TRBV5-1|TRBJ1-1|.
TGCGCCAGCAGCTGGGGGAGGGACACTGAAGCTTTCTTT
CASSWGRDTEAFF
>.|TRBV29-1|TRBJ2-3|TRBD2
TGCAGCGTTGAAGAGTATTCTAGCGGGAAGGGGGGATGGGGGCAGTATTTT
CSVEEYSSGKGGWGQYF
>.|TRBV28|TRBJ2-1|TRBD2
TGTGCCAGCAGTCCGCTACCTGGGACTAGTGACCTAGCGGCCTACAATGAGCAGTTCTTC
CASSPLPGTSDLAAYNEQFF
>once|TRBV29-1|TRBJ1-1|TRBD1
TGCAGCGTTCGTTCTGAGGGGGCCCTCCTTGAAGCTTTCTTT
CSVRSEGALLEAFF
>.|TRBV6-5|TRBJ2-5|TRBD2
TGTGCCAGCAGTTACTCCACGGCTAGCGGGGGGACCCAGTACTTC
CASSYSTASGGTQYF
>.|TRBV7-6|TRBJ2-7|TRBD1
TGTGCCAGCAGCTCAGGGCGGGACAGGGTTCTCCACGAGCAGTACTTC
CASSSGRDRVLHEQYF
>once|TRBV24-1|TRBJ1-2|.
TGTGCCACCAGTGAGCAACAGGGCGATGGCTACACCTTC
CATSEQQGDGYTF
>.|TRBV12-3/TRBV12-4|TRBJ1-2|.
TGTGCCAGCGGGGAAGACAGTAACTATGGCTACACCTTC
CASGEDSNYGYTF
>.|TRBV4-3|TRBJ2-3|.
TGCGCCAGCAGCCAAGAACTAATAAGCACAGATACGCAGTATTTT
CASSQELISTDTQYF
>.|TRBV24-1|TRBJ1-2|TRBD1
TGTGCCACCAGTGATGCGGACAGGGGCAACTATGGCTACACCTTC
CATSDADRGNYGYTF
>.|TRBV18|TRBJ1-5|.
TGTGCCAGCTCACGTGGGAGGGGAGTTGGCAATCAGCCCCAGCATTTT
CASSRGRGVGNQPQHF
>.|TRBV9|TRBJ2-1|TRBD2
TGTGCCAGCAGCGGCATGGGGACTAGCGCCAACAATGAGCAGTTCTTC
CASSGMGTSANNEQFF
>.|TRBV19|TRBJ2-5|.
TGTGCCAGTAGTATCCTGAGGGCAGAGACCCAGTACTTC
CASSILRAETQYF
>.|TRBV7-9|TRBJ2-7|TRBD2
TGTGCCAGCAGCTGGGCGGGAGGTTTAGAGCAGTACTTC
CASSWAGGLEQYF
>once|TRBV11-3|TRBJ2-6|TRBD2
TGTGCCAGCAGCTCGGGGGGAGCTGGGGCCAACGTCCTGACTTTC
CASSSGGAGANVLTF
>.|TRBV28|TRBJ2-7|TRBD1
TGTGCCAGCAGTTTTCGCGGGACAGGGGGTTTTCAGTACTTC
CASSFRGTGGFQYF
>.|TRBV19|TRBJ2-3|TRBD1
TGTGCCAGTAGTATAGGATTACAGGGGGCGCGGGCAGATACGCAGTATTTT
CASSIGLQGARADTQYF
>.|TRBV27|TRBJ2-7|.
TGTGCCAGCAAGTGGACAGATGTCTACGAGCAGTACTTC
CASKWTDVYEQYF
>.|TRBV13|TRBJ1-5|TRBD1
TGTGCCAGCAGCTCCTCGACAGGGGGCTCAAGCAATCAGCCCCAGCATTTT
CASSSSTGGSSNQPQHF
>.|TRBV9|TRBJ2-2|.
TGTGCCAGCAGCTCTACCGACGGGGAGCTGTTTTTT
CASSSTDGELFF
>.|TRBV27|TRBJ1-4|.
TGTGCCAGCGCATCACACCTGCCTAATGAAAAACTGTTTTTT
CASASHLPNEKLFF
>.|TRBV6-4|TRBJ2-1|TRBD2
TGTGCCAGCAGTGATAGCGGGAGCGCAGACAATGAGCAGTTCTTC
CASSDSGSADNEQFF
>.|TRBV19|TRBJ2-1|TRBD1
TGTGCCAGTAGTATGGGGACAGGCCAGGTCCACCCTGTCTTC
CASSMGTGQVHPVF
>.|TRBV7-2|TRBJ2-1|TRBD2
TGTGCCAGCAGCGTACTAGCGGGAGCCGGAAATGAGCAGTTCTTC
CASSVLAGAGNEQFF
>.|TRBV11-2|TRBJ2-2|.
TGTGCCAGCAACCAGTTGGGACTGGCACGGGGGAGGGAGCTGTTTTTT
CASNQLGLARGRELFF
>.|TRBV7-9|TRBJ2-1|.
TGTGCCAGCAGCTTACGACAGTCACTTCCCTACAATGAGCAGTTCTTC
CASSLRQSLPYNEQFF
>.|TRBV5-1|TRBJ2-1|TRBD1
TGCGCCAGCAGCTTGGCGGACAGGAATCTAAACAATGAGCAGTTCTTC
CASSLADRNLNNEQFF
>.|TRBV4-1|TRBJ2-7|.
TGCGCCAGCAGCCAAGGTAGCGACTCCTACGAGCAGTACTTC
CASSQGSDSYEQYF
>.|TRBV5-6|TRBJ1-2|TRBD1
TGTGCCAGCAAAACAGGGGGCGGAAGGTTCGGTAACTATGGCTACACCTTC
CASKTGGGRFGNYGYTF
>.|TRBV4-3|TRBJ2-2|.
TGCGCCAGCAGCCGCAACAGGATTACCGGGGAGCTGTTTTTT
CASSRNRITGELFF
>.|TRBV5-6|TRBJ1-6|TRBD1
TGTGCCAGCAGCTTGGGGGACAGTCGAATTAATTCACCCCTCCACTTT
CASSLGDSRINSPLHF
>once|TRBV24-1|TRBJ2-1|.
TGTGCCACCAGACACAACTCCTACAATGAGCAGTTCTTC
CATRHNSYNEQFF
>.|TRBV9|TRBJ2-7|TRBD2
TGTGCCAGCAGCACCACTAGCGGGAGCTCCTACGAGCAGTACTTC
CASSTTSGSSYEQYF
>.|TRBV6-1|TRBJ2-1|.
TGTGCCAGCAGTGAATTATACGGGCAGGGCGATAGGAATGAGCAGTTCTTC
CASSELYGQGDRNEQFF
>.|TRBV5-5|TRBJ1-3|.
TGTGCCAGCAGCTTGTCGGGAATCTCTGGAAACACCATATATTTT
CASSLSGISGNTIYF
>once|TRBV4-1|TRBJ2-1|.
TGCGCCAGCAGCCAAGATTGGTCTGGCGCACAGGATGAGCAGTTCTTC
CASSQDWSGAQDEQFF
>.|TRBV14|TRBJ2-3|TRBD2
TGTGCCAGCAGCCAAGGGACTAGCGGGAGGAGCTTCAACACAGATACGCAGTATTTT
CASSQGTSGRSFNTDTQYF
>.|TRBV28|TRBJ2-5|TRBD2
TGTGCCAGCAAGGAGCGGTGGGGGACTAGCGGGGGCCAGACCCAGTACTTC
CASKERWGTSGGQTQYF